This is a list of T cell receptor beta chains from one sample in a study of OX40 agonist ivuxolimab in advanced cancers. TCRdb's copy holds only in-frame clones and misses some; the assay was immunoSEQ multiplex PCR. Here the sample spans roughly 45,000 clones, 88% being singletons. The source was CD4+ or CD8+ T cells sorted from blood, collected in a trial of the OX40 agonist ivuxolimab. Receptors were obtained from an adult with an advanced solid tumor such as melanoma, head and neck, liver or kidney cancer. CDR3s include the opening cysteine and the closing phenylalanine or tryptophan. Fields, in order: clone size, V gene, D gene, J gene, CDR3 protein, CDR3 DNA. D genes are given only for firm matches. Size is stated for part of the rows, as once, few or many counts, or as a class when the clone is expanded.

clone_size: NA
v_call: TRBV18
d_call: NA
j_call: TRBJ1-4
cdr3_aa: CASSPDLGPEKLFF
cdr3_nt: TGTGCCAGCTCACCCGACCTTGGCCCCGAAAAACTGTTTTTT

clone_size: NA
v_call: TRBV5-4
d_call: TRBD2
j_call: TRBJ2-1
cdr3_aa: CASSVGGSSGVYNEQFF
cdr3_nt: TGTGCCAGCAGCGTTGGGGGTTCGAGCGGGGTTTACAATGAGCAGTTCTTC

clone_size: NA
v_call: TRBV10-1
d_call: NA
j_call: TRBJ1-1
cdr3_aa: CASNRGMGTEAFF
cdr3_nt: TGCGCCAGCAATAGGGGAATGGGGACTGAAGCTTTCTTT

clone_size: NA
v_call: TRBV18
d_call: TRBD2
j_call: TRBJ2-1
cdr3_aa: CASSFGTSGSPFNEQFF
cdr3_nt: TGTGCCAGCTCATTTGGGACTAGCGGGTCGCCGTTCAATGAGCAGTTCTTC

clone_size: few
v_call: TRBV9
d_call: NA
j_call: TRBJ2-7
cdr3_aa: CASSVGSSGSSYEQYF
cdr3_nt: TGTGCCAGCAGCGTAGGGTCCAGTGGCAGCTCCTACGAGCAGTACTTC

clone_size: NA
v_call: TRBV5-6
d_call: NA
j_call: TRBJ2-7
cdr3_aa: CASSLYRGSGEQYF
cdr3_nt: TGTGCCAGCAGCTTGTATCGGGGGTCGGGGGAGCAGTACTTC

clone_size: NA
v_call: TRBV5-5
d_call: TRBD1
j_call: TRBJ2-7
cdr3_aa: CASSLAGTGGSYEQYF
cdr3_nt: TGTGCCAGCAGCTTGGCCGGGACAGGGGGCTCCTACGAGCAGTACTTC

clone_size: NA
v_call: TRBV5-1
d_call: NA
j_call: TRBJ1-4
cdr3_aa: CASSPSATNEKLFF
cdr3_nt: TGCGCCAGCAGCCCAAGTGCAACTAATGAAAAACTGTTTTTT

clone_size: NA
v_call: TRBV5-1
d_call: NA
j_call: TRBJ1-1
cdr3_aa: CASSSGSRQAFF
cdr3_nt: TGCGCCAGCAGCTCGGGTTCTCGGCAAGCTTTCTTT

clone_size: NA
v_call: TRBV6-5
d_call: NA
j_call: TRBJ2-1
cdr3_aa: CASSYVGETYNEQFF
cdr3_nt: TGTGCCAGCAGTTATGTAGGGGAGACCTACAATGAGCAGTTCTTC

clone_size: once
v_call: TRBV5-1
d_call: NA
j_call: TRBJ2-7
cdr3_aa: CASSLVGRVGPEQYF
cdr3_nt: TGCGCCAGCAGCTTGGTTGGCAGGGTGGGGCCCGAGCAGTACTTC

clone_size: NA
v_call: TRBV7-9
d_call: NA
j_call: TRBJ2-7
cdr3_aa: CASTKSGGFSYEQYF
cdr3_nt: TGTGCCAGCACCAAGTCGGGGGGCTTCTCCTACGAGCAGTACTTC

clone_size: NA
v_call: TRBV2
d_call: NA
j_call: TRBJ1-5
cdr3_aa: CASSGLNQPQHF
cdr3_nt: TGTGCCAGCAGTGGACTTAATCAGCCCCAGCATTTT

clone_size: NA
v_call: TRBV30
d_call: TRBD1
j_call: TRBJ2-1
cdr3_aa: CAWSEGQGDHNEQFF
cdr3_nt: TGTGCCTGGAGTGAAGGACAGGGGGACCACAATGAGCAGTTCTTC

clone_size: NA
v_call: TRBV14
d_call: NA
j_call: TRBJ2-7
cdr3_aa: CASNTYGEEQYF
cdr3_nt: TGTGCCAGCAACACCTACGGGGAAGAGCAGTACTTC

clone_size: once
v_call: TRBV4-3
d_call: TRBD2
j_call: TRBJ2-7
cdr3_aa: CASSQDRSGNYEQYF
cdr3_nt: TGCGCCAGCAGCCAAGATCGGAGCGGGAACTACGAGCAGTACTTC

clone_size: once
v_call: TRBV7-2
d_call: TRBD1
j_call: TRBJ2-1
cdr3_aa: CASSSRDSYNEQFF
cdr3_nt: TGTGCCAGCAGCTCCAGGGACAGCTACAATGAGCAGTTCTTC

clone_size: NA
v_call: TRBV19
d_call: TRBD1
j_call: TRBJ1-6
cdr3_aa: CASSLGQGEGSPLHF
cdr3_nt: TGTGCCAGTAGTCTTGGACAGGGAGAAGGGTCACCCCTCCACTTT

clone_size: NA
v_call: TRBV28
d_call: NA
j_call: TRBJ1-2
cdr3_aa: CASSLTVNYGYTF
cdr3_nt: TGTGCCAGCAGTCTGACAGTTAACTATGGCTACACCTTC

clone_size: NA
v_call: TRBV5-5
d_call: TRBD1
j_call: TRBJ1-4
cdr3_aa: CASSGTGGVVEKLFF
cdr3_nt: TGTGCCAGCAGCGGCACAGGGGGGGTTGTTGAAAAACTGTTTTTT

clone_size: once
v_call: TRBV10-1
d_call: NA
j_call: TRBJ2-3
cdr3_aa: CASGEAGTDTQYF
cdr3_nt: TGCGCCAGCGGCGAAGCGGGCACAGATACGCAGTATTTT

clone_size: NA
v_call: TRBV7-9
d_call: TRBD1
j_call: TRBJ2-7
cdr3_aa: CASSPDRGLAYEQYF
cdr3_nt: TGTGCCAGCAGCCCGGACAGGGGGCTCGCCTACGAGCAGTACTTC

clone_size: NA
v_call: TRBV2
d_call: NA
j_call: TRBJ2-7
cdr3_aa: CASSLGTQAYEQYF
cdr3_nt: TGTGCCAGCAGTCTCGGGACTCAAGCCTACGAGCAGTACTTC

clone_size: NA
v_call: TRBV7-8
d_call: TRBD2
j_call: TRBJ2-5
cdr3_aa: CASSSLGGDQETQYF
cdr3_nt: TGTGCCAGCAGCTCCCTGGGGGGGGACCAAGAGACCCAGTACTTC

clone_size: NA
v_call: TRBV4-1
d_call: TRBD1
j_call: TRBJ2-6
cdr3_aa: CASSQRGTGGPDGANVLTF
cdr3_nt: TGCGCCAGCAGCCAAAGGGGAACAGGGGGTCCGGATGGGGCCAACGTCCTGACTTTC

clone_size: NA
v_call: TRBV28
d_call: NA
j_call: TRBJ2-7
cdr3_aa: CASTVAYEQYF
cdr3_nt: TGTGCCAGCACGGTCGCCTACGAGCAGTACTTC

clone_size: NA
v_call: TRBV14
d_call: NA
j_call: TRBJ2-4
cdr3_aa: CASSQPPQDIQYF
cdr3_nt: TGTGCCAGCAGCCAGCCCCCCCAGGACATTCAGTACTTC

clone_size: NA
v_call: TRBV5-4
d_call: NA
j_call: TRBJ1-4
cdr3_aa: CASSFGGSNEKLFF
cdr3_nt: TGTGCCAGCAGCTTCGGCGGTTCTAATGAAAAACTGTTTTTT

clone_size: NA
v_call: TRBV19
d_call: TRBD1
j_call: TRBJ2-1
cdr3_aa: CASRNQDRAPYNEQFF
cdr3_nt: TGTGCCAGTAGGAATCAGGACAGGGCGCCCTACAATGAGCAGTTCTTC

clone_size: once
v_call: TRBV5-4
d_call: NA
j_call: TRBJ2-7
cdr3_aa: CASSFERGYEQYF
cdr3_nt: TGTGCCAGCAGCTTTGAGAGAGGCTACGAGCAGTACTTC

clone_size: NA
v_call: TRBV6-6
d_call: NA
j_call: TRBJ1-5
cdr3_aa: CASSARGGDNQPQHF
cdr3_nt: TGTGCCAGCAGCGCTAGAGGGGGAGACAATCAGCCCCAGCATTTT

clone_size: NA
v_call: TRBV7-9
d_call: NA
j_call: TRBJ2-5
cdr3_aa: CASSDRRNQETQYF
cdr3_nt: TGTGCCAGCAGCGATCGACGGAACCAAGAGACCCAGTACTTC

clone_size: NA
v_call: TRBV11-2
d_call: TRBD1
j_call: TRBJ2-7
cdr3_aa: CASSLAGTVPSYEQYF
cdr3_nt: TGTGCCAGCAGCTTAGCGGGGACAGTCCCATCCTACGAGCAGTACTTC

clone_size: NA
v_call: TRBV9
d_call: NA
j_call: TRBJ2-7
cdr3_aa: CASSVEYPLGYSYEQYF
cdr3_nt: TGTGCCAGCAGCGTAGAGTACCCCCTGGGGTACTCCTACGAGCAGTACTTC

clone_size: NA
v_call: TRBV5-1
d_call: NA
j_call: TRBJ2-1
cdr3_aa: CASSLGGSDEQFF
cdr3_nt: TGCGCCAGCAGCTTGGGGGGAAGCGATGAGCAGTTCTTC

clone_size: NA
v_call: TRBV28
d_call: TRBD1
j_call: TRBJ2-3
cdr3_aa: CASSTGTGGFSDTQYF
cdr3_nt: TGTGCCAGCAGTACGGGGACAGGGGGATTCTCAGATACGCAGTATTTT

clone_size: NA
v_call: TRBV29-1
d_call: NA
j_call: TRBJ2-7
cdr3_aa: CSVVLADSYEQYF
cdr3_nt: TGCAGCGTTGTTCTGGCAGACTCCTACGAGCAGTACTTC

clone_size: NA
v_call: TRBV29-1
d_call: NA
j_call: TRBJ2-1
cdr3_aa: CSVDPGPQAYNEQFF
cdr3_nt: TGCAGCGTTGACCCTGGCCCCCAGGCCTACAATGAGCAGTTCTTC

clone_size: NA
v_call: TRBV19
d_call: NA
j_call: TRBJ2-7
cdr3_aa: CASSARDYEQYF
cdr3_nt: TGTGCCAGTAGCGCCAGGGACTACGAGCAGTACTTC

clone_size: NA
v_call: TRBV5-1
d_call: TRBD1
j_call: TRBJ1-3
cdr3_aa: CASSLDTGGSGNTIYF
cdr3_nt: TGCGCCAGCAGCTTGGATACAGGGGGCTCTGGAAACACCATATATTTT

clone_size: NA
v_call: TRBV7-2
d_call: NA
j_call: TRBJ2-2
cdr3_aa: CASTPQDRPGGGELFF
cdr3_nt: TGTGCCAGCACCCCCCAAGATAGGCCGGGTGGCGGGGAGCTGTTTTTT

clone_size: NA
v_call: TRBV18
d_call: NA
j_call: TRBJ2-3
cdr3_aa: CASSAYTDTQYF
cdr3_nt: TGTGCCAGCTCAGCCTACACAGATACGCAGTATTTT

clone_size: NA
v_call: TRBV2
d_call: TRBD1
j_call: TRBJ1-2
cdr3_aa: CASSGQGWGYTF
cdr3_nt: TGTGCCAGCAGCGGACAGGGATGGGGCTACACCTTC

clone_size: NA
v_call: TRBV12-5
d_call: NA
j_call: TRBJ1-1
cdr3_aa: CASGLKAFF
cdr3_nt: TGTGCTAGTGGTTTGAAAGCTTTCTTT

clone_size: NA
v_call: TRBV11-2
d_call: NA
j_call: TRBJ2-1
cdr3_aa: CASTYFGGANEQFF
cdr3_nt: TGTGCCAGCACCTATTTTGGTGGGGCCAATGAGCAGTTCTTC

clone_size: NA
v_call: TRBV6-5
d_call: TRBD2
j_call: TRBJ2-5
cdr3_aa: CASSSGMLGETQYF
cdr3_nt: TGTGCCAGCAGTAGCGGGATGTTAGGGGAGACCCAGTACTTC

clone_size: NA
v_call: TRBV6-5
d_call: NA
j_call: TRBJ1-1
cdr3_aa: CASSYQGSTEAFF
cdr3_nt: TGTGCCAGCAGTTACCAGGGGTCCACTGAAGCTTTCTTT

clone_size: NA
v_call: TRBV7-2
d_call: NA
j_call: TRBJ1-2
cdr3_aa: CASSLDRDFGYTF
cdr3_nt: TGTGCCAGCAGCTTAGACAGGGATTTTGGCTACACCTTC

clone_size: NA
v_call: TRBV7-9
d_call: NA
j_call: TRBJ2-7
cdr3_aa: CASSLSGPQVDEQYF
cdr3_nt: TGTGCCAGCAGCCTATCAGGGCCCCAGGTAGACGAGCAGTACTTC

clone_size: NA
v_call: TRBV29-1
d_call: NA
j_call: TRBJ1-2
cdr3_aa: CSVATAAGETYGYTF
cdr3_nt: TGCAGCGTTGCTACCGCAGCAGGGGAAACCTATGGCTACACCTTC

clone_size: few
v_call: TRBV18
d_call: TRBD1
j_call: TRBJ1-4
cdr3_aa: CASSPRTGGNEKLFF
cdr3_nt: TGTGCCAGCTCACCACGGACAGGAGGGAATGAAAAACTGTTTTTT

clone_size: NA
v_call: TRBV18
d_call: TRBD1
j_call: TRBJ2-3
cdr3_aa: CASSRDRGQTDTQYF
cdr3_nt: TGTGCCAGCTCACGGGACAGGGGACAGACAGATACGCAGTATTTT